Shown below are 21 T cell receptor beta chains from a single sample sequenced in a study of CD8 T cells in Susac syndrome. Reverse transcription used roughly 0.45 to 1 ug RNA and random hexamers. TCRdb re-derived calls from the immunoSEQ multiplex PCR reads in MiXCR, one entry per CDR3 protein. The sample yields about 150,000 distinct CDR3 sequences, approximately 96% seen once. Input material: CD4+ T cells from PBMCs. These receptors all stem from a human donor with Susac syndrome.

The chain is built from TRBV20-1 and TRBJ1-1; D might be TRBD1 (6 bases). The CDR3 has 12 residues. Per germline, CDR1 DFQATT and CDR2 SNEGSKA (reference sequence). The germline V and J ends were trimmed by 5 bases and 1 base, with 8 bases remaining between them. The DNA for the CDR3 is TGCAGTGCTTCCAGGGGGAACACTGAAGCTTTCTTT. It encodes CSASRGNTEAFF.

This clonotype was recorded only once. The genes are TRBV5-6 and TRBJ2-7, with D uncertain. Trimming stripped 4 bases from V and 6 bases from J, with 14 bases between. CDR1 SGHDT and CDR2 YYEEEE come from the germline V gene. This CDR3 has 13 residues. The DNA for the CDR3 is TGTGCCAGCAGCCCGGCGAATCAGTTCGAGCAGTACTTC. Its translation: CASSPANQFEQYF.

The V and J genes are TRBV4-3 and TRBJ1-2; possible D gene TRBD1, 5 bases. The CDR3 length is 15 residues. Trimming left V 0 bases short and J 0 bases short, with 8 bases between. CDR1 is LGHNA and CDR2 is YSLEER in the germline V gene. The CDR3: CASSQDPQANYGYTF. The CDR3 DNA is TGCGCCAGCAGCCAAGATCCACAGGCTAACTATGGCTACACCTTC.

CDR3 bases: TGTGCCAGCAGCTTCAGTGTCTCTGGAAACACCATATATTTT. Encoded protein: CASSFSVSGNTIYF. The chain recombines TRBV7-9 with TRBJ1-3; no reliable D call. The CDR3 contains 14 residues. The ends were cut back, 3 bases at V and 0 bases at J, with 6 bases in the middle. Germline CDR1 reads SEHNR; CDR2 reads FQNEAQ (reference sequence). Full variable domain (outside the CDR3, taken from reference TRBV7-9 and TRBJ1-3): DTGVSQNPRHKITKRGQNVTFRCDPISEHNRLYWYRQTLGQGPEFLTYFQNEAQLEKSRLLSDRFSAERPKGSFSTLEIQRTEQGDSAMYLCASSFSVSGNTIYFGEGSWLTVV.

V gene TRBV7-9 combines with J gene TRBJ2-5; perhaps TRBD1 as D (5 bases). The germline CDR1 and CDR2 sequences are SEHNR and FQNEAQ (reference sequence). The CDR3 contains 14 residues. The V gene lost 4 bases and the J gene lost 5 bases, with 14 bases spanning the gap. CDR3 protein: CASSSSRVKETQYF. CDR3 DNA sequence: TGTGCCAGCAGCTCCTCCAGGGTGAAGGAGACCCAGTACTTC.

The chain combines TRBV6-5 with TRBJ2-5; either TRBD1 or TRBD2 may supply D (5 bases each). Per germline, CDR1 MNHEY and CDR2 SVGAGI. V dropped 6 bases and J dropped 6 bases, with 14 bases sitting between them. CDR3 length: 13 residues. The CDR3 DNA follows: TGTGCCAGCAGGGGGACCGACGGGCAGACCCAGTACTTC. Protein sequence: CASRGTDGQTQYF.

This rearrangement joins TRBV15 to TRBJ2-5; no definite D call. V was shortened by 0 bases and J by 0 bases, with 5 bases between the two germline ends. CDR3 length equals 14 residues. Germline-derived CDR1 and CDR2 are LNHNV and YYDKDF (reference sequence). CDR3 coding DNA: TGTGCCACCAGCAGAGAACGGTACCAAGAGACCCAGTACTTC. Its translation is CATSRERYQETQYF.

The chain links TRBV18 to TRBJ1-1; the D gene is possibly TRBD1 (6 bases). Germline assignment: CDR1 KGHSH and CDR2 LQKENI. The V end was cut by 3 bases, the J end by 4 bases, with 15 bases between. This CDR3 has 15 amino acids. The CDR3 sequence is CASSPMTQGGTEAFF. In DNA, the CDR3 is TGTGCCAGCTCACCGATGACACAGGGAGGCACTGAAGCTTTCTTT.

CDR3 amino acids: CSAPGTSQETQYF. DNA of the CDR3: TGCAGCGCCCCCGGGACATCCCAAGAGACCCAGTACTTC. The chain employs TRBV29-1 and TRBJ2-5; possibly TRBD1 for D (6 bases). CDR1 is SQVTM and CDR2 is ANQGSEA in the germline V gene. The CDR3 is 13 amino acids. With 7 bases removed from V and 1 base from J, the gap between germline ends came to 13 bases. The full variable domain, rest sourced from reference TRBV29-1 and TRBJ2-5, is SAVISQKPSRDICQRGTSLTIQCQVDSQVTMMFWYRQQPGQSLTLIATANQGSEATYESGFVIDKFPISRPNLTFSTLTVSNMSPEDSSIYLCSAPGTSQETQYFGPGTRLLVL.

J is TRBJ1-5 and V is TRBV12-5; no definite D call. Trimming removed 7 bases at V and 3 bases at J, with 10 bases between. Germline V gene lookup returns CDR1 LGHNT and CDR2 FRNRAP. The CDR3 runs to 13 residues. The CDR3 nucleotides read TGTGCTAGTGCCTTGTCCCCCAATCAGCCCCAGCATTTT. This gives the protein CASALSPNQPQHF.

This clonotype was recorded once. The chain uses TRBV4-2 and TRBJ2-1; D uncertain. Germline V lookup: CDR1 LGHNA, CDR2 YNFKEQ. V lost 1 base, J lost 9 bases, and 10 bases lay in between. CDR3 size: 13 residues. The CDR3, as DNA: TGTGCCAGCAGCCAAGTACAGTTGGGTGAGCAGTTCTTC. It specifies CASSQVQLGEQFF.

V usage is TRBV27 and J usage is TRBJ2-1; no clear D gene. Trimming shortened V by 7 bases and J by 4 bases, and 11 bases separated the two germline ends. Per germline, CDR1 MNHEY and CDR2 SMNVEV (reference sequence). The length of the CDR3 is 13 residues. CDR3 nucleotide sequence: TGTGCCAGCACCGCTTTCGGATACAATGAGCAGTTCTTC. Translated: CASTAFGYNEQFF.

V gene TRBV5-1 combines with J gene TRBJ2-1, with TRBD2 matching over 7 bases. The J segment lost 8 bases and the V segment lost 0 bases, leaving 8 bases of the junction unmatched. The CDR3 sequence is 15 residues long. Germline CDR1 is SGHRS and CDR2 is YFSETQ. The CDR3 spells CASSLEIWSGDEQFF. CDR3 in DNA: TGCGCCAGCAGCTTGGAAATCTGGAGCGGGGATGAGCAGTTCTTC.

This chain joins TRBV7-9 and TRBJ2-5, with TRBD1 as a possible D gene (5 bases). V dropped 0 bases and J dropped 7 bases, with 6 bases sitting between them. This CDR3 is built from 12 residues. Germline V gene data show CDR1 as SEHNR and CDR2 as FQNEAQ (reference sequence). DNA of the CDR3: TGTGCCAGCAGCTTAGCAAGGGGGACCCAGTACTTC. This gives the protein CASSLARGTQYF.

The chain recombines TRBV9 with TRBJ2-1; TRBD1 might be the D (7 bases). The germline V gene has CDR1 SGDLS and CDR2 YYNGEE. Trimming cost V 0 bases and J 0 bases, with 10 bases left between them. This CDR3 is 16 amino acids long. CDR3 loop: CASSVGRDSSYNEQFF. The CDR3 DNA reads TGTGCCAGCAGCGTAGGGCGGGACAGCTCCTACAATGAGCAGTTCTTC.

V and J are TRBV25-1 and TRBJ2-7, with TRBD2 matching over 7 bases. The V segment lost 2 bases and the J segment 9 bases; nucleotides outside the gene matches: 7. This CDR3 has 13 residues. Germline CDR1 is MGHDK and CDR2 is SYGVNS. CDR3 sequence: CASSEGLGRRQYF. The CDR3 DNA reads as TGTGCCAGCAGTGAAGGACTAGGACGGAGGCAGTACTTC.

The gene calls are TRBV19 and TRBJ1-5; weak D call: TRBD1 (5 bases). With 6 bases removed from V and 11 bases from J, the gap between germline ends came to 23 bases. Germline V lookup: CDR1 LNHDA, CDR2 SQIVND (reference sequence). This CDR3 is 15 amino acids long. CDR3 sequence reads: CASSDPGRGLSAQHF. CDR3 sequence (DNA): TGTGCCAGTAGCGATCCGGGACGAGGCCTAAGCGCCCAGCATTTT. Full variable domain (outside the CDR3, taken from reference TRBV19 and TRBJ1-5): DGGITQSPKYLFRKEGQNVTLSCEQNLNHDAMYWYRQDPGQGLRLIYYSQIVNDFQKGDIAEGYSVSREKKESFPLTVTSAQKNPTAFYLCASSDPGRGLSAQHFGDGTRLSIL.

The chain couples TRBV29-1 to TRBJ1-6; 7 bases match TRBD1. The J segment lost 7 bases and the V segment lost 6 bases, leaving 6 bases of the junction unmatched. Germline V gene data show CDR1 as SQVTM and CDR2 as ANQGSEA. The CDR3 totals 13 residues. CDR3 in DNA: TGCAGCGTCCGACAGGGAAGCAATTCACCCCTCCACTTT. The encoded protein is CSVRQGSNSPLHF.

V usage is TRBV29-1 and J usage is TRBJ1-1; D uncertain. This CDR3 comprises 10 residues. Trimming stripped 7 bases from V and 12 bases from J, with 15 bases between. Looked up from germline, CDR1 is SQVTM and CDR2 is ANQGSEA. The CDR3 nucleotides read TGCAGCGCTCAGGATCTGGAGACTTTCTTT. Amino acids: CSAQDLETFF.

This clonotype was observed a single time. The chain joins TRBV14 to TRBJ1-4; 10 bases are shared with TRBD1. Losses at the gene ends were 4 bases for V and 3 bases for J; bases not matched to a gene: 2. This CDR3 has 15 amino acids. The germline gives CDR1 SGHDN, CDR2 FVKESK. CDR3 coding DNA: TGTGCCAGCAGCCGAGACAGGGGGCCTAATGAAAAACTGTTTTTT. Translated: CASSRDRGPNEKLFF.

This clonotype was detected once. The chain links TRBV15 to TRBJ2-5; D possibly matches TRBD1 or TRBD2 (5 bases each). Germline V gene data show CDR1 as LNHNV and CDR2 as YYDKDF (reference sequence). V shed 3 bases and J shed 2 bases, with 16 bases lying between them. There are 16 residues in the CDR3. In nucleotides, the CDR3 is TGTGCCACCAGCAGGACTCAGGGCGGCGGGCAAGAGACCCAGTACTTC. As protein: CATSRTQGGGQETQYF.